This T cell receptor (beta chain) was identified during a study of T-cell reconstitution after alpha-beta-depleted transplantation in children. Researchers prepared the TCRbeta library using unique molecular identifiers, the study reports. TCRdb re-derived calls from the PCR reads in MiXCR, one entry per CDR3 protein. The sample includes just under 550,000 distinct CDR3 sequences, about 18% seen only once; the top ten take 3.3%. This clonotype has a count of ten or more. Per the germline V gene, CDR1 is SGHRS and CDR2 is YFSETQ. The germline V and J ends were trimmed by 0 bases and 9 bases, with 4 bases remaining between them. CDR3 length: 11 residues.

The receptor's source is a human donor who donated a stem cell graft to a child with acute lymphoblastic leukemia. The rearrangement joins TRBV5-1 to TRBJ2-1; D remains unclear. Source: PBMCs from the stem cell graft donor, taken from the stem cell graft. This chain's CDR3 is CASSLVGEQFF. CDR3 DNA sequence: TGCGCCAGCAGCTTGGTAGGTGAGCAGTTCTTC.